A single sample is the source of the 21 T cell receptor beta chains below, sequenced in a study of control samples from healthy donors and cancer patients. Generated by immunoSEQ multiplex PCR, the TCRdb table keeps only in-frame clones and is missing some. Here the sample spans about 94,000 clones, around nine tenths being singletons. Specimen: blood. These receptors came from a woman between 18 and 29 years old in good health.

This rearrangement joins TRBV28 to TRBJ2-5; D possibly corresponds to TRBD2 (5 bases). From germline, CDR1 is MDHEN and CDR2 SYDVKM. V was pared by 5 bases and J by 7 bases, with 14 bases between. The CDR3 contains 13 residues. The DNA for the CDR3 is TGTGCCAGCAGTCCCCCGGGTAGCGCGACCCAGTACTTC. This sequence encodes CASSPPGSATQYF. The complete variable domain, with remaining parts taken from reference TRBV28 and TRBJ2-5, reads DVKVTQSSRYLVKRTGEKVFLECVQDMDHENMFWYRQDPGLGLRLIYFSYDVKMKEKGDIPEGYSVSREKKERFSLILESASTNQTSMYLCASSPPGSATQYFGPGTRLLVL.

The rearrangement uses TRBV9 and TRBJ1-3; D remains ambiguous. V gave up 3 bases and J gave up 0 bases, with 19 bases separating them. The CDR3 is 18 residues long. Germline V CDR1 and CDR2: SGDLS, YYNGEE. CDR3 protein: CASSDPLARPDSGNTIYF. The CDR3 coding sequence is TGTGCCAGCAGCGACCCCCTGGCCAGGCCCGACTCTGGAAACACCATATATTTT.

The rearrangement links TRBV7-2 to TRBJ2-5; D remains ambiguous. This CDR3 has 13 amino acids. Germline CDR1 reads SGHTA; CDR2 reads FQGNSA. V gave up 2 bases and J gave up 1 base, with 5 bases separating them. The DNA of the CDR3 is TGTGCCAGCAGCTTAAACCCCCAAGAGACCCAGTACTTC. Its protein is CASSLNPQETQYF. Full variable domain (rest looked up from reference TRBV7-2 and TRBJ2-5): GAGVSQSPSNKVTEKGKDVELRCDPISGHTALYWYRQSLGQGLEFLIYFQGNSAPDKSGLPSDRFSAERTGGSVSTLTIQRTQQEDSAVYLCASSLNPQETQYFGPGTRLLVL.

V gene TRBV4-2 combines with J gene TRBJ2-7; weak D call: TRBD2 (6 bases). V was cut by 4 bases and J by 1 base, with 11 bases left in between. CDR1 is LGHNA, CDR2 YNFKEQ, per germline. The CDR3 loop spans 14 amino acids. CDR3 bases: TGTGCCAGCAGCCGGGGGGACGGATCCTACGAGCAGTACTTC. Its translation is CASSRGDGSYEQYF.

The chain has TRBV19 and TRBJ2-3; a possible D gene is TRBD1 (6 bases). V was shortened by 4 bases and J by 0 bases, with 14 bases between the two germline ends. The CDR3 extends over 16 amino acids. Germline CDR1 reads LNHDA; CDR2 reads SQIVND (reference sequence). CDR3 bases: TGTGCCAGTAGTACGGACAGTAGGACTAGCACAGATACGCAGTATTTT. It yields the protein CASSTDSRTSTDTQYF.

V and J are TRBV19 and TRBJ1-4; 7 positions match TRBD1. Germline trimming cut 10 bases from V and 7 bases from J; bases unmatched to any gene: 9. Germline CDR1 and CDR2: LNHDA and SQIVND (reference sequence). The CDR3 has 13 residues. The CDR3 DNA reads TGTGCCATCCTAGACAGGGAAGGTGAAAAACTGTTTTTT. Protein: CAILDREGEKLFF.

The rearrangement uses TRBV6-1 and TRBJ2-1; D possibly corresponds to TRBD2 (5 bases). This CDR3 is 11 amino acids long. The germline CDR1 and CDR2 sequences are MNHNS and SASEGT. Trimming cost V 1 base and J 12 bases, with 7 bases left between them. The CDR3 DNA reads TGTGCCAGCAGTGAAGACGAGGGGCAGTTCTTC. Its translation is CASSEDEGQFF.

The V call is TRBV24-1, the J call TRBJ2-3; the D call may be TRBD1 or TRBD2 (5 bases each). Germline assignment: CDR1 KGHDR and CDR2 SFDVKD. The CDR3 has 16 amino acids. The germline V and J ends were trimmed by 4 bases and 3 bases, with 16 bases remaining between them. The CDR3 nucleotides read TGTGCCACCAGTGAATCAACACCATGGGGGACAGATACGCAGTATTTT. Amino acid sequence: CATSESTPWGTDTQYF.

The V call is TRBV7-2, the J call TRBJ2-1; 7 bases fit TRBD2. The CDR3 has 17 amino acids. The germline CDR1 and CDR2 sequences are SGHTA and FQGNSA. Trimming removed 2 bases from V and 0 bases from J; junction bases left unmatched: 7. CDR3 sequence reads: CASSLRERGFSYNEQFF. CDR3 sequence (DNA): TGTGCCAGCAGCTTAAGGGAGCGGGGCTTCTCCTACAATGAGCAGTTCTTC.

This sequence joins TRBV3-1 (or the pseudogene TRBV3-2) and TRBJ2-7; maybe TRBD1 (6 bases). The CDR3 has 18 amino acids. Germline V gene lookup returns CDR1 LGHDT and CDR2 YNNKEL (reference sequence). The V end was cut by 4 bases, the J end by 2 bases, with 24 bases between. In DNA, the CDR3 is TGTGCCAGCAGCCCGCATGCGGACAGCCCTGGCTCGACCTACGAGCAGTACTTC. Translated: CASSPHADSPGSTYEQYF.

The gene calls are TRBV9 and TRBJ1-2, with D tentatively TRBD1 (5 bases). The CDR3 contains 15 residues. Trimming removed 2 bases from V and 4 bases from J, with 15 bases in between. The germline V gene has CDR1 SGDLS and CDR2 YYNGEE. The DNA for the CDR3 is TGTGCCAGCAGCGTTCCAAGGGGAGGCGGCTATGGCTACACCTTC. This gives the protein CASSVPRGGGYGYTF.

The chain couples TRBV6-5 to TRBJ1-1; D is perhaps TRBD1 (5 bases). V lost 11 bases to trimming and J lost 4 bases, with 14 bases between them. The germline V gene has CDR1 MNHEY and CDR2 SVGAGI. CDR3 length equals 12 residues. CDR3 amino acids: CAVGAFGTEAFF. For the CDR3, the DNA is TGTGCCGTCGGGGCGTTCGGCACTGAAGCTTTCTTT.

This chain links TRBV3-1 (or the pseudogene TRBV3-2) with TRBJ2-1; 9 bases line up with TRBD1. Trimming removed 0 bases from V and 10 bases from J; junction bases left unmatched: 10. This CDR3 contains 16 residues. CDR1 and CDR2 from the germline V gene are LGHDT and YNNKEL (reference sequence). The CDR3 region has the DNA TGTGCCAGCAGCCAAGACTGGGGACAGGGTTCGAGCGAGCAGTTCTTC. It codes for CASSQDWGQGSSEQFF.

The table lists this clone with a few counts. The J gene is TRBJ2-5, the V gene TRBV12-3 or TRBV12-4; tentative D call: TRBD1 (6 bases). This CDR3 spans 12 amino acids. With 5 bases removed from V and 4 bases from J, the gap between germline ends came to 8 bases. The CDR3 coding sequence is TGTGCCAGCAGTGGGACAACAGAGACCCAGTACTTC. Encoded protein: CASSGTTETQYF.

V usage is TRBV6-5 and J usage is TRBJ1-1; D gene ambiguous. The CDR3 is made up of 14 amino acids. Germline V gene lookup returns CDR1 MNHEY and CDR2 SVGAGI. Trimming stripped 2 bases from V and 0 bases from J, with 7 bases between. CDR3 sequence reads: CASSYGEMNTEAFF. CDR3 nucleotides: TGTGCCAGCAGTTACGGGGAGATGAACACTGAAGCTTTCTTT.

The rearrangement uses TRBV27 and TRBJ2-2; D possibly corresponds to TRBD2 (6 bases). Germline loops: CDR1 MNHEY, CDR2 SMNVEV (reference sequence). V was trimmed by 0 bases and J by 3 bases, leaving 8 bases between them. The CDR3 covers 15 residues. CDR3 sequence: CASSLSGGYTGELFF. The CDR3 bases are TGTGCCAGCAGTTTATCGGGGGGTTACACCGGGGAGCTGTTTTTT.

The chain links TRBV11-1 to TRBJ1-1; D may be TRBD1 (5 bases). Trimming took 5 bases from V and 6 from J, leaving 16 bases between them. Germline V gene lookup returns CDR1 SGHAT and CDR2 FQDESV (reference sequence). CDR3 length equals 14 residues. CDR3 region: CASSPAGGWSEAFF. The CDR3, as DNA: TGTGCCAGCAGCCCAGCGGGGGGATGGTCTGAAGCTTTCTTT.

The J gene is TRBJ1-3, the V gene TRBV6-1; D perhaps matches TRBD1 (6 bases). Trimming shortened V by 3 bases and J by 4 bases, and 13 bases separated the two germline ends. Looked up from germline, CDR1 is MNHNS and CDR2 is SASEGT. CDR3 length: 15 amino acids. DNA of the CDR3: TGTGCCAGCAGTGACGAGGGACACGGCGGAAACACCATATATTTT. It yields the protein CASSDEGHGGNTIYF.

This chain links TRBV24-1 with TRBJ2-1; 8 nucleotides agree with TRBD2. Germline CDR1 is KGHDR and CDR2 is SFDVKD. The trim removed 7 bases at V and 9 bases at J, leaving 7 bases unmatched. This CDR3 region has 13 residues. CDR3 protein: CATRAGAAGEQFF. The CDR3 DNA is TGTGCCACCAGAGCGGGGGCGGCGGGTGAGCAGTTCTTC.

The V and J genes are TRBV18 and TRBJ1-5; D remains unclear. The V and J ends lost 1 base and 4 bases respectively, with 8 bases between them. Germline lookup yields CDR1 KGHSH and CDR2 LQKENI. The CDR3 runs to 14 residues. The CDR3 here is CASSPQMGNQPQHF. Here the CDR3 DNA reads TGTGCCAGCTCACCACAGATGGGGAATCAGCCCCAGCATTTT.

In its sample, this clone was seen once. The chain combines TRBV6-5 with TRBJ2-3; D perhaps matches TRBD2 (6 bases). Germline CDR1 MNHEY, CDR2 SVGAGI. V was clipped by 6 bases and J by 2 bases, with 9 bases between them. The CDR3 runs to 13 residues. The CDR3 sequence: CASRDYLTDTQYF. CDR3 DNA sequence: TGTGCCAGCAGGGACTACCTCACAGATACGCAGTATTTT.